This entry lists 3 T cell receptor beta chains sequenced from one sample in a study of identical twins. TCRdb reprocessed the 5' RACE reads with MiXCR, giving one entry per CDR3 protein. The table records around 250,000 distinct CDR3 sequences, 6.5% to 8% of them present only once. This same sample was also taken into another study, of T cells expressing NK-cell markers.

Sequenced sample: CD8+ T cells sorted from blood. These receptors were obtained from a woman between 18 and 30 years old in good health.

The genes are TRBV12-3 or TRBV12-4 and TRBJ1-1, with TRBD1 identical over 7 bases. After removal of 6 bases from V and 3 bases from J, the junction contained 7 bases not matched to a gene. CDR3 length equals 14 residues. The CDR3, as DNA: TGTGCCAGCAGCCCGACAGGGAGGGACACTGAAGCTTTCTTT. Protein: CASSPTGRDTEAFF.

The CDR3 is CASRQTESNQPQHF. DNA of the CDR3: TGTGCCAGCAGGCAGACTGAGAGCAATCAGCCCCAGCATTTT. This chain connects TRBV7-2 to TRBJ1-5; D gene unclear. V was clipped by 6 bases and J by 1 base, with 10 bases between them. Germline lookup yields CDR1 SGHTA and CDR2 FQGNSA. The CDR3 covers 14 residues.

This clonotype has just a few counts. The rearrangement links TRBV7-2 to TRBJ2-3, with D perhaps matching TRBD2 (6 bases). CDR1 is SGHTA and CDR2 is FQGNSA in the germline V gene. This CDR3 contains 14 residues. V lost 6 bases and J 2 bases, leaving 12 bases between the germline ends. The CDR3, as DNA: TGTGCCAGCAGTCCAACTAGCCCCACAGATACGCAGTATTTT. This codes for CASSPTSPTDTQYF.